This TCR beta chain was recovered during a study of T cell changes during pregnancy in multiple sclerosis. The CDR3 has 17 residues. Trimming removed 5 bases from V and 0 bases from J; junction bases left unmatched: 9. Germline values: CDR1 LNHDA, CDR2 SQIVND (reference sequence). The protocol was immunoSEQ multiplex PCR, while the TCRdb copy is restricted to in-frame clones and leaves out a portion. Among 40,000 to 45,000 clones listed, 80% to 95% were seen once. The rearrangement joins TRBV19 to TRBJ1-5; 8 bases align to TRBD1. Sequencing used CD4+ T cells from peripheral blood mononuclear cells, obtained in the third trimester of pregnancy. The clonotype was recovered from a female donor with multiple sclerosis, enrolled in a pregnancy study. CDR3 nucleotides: TGTGCCAGTAGTTTAACCGGGACAGGTTATAGCAATCAGCCCCAGCATTTT. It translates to CASSLTGTGYSNQPQHF. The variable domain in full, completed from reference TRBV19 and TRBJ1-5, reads DGGITQSPKYLFRKEGQNVTLSCEQNLNHDAMYWYRQDPGQGLRLIYYSQIVNDFQKGDIAEGYSVSREKKESFPLTVTSAQKNPTAFYLCASSLTGTGYSNQPQHFGDGTRLSIL.